This TCR beta chain was recovered during a study of T cells expressing NK-cell markers. The germline CDR1 and CDR2 sequences are LNHNV and YYDKDF (reference sequence). This CDR3 is 14 amino acids long. Reanalyzing the 5' RACE reads, TCRdb keeps one entry per CDR3 protein, without DNA. The sample table includes 500,000 to 600,000 distinct CDR3 sequences. The sequence derives from a young man in good health. The chain carries TRBV15 and TRBJ1-3; TCRdb names TRBD1, which stays unverified in the absence of DNA. Material for sequencing was blood T cells: a sorted CD56 or NKG2C T cell subset, CD4+ or CD8+ T cells, or bulk PBMC T cells (not recorded which). The CDR3: CATQRTTSGNTIYF.